The clone carrying this TCR beta chain was detected only once. Its specificity is not known. CDR1 is SQVTM and CDR2 is ANQGSEA in the germline V gene. The CDR3 totals 11 residues. The ends were cut back, 6 bases at V and 6 bases at J, with 10 bases in the middle. This entry belongs to a study of CD8+ T cells in alopecia areata. Looking at the study overall: Treated patients were dosed with oral tofacitinib, taking 5 to 10 mg twice daily.

Study-wide findings and caveats: Sequenced scalp T cells also include alphabeta T cells resident in normal skin.

Extracted RNA was reverse transcribed into cDNA, the sequencing template. Using immunoSEQ multiplex PCR, the repertoire was profiled, and TCRdb retains in-frame clones only, with some absent. The sample holds about 220,000 clones, about 57% seen once. Noted treatment: oral pan-JAK inhibitor, 5-10 mg twice daily. The sample consisted of CD4+ T cells sorted from blood, taken at week 4, from a patient treated with tofacitinib. The chain joins TRBV29-1 to TRBJ2-3; no clear D. The source of this sequence is a human donor with alopecia areata. Here the CDR3 DNA reads TGCAGCGTGGACGTAATCGATACGCAGTATTTT. It encodes CSVDVIDTQYF.